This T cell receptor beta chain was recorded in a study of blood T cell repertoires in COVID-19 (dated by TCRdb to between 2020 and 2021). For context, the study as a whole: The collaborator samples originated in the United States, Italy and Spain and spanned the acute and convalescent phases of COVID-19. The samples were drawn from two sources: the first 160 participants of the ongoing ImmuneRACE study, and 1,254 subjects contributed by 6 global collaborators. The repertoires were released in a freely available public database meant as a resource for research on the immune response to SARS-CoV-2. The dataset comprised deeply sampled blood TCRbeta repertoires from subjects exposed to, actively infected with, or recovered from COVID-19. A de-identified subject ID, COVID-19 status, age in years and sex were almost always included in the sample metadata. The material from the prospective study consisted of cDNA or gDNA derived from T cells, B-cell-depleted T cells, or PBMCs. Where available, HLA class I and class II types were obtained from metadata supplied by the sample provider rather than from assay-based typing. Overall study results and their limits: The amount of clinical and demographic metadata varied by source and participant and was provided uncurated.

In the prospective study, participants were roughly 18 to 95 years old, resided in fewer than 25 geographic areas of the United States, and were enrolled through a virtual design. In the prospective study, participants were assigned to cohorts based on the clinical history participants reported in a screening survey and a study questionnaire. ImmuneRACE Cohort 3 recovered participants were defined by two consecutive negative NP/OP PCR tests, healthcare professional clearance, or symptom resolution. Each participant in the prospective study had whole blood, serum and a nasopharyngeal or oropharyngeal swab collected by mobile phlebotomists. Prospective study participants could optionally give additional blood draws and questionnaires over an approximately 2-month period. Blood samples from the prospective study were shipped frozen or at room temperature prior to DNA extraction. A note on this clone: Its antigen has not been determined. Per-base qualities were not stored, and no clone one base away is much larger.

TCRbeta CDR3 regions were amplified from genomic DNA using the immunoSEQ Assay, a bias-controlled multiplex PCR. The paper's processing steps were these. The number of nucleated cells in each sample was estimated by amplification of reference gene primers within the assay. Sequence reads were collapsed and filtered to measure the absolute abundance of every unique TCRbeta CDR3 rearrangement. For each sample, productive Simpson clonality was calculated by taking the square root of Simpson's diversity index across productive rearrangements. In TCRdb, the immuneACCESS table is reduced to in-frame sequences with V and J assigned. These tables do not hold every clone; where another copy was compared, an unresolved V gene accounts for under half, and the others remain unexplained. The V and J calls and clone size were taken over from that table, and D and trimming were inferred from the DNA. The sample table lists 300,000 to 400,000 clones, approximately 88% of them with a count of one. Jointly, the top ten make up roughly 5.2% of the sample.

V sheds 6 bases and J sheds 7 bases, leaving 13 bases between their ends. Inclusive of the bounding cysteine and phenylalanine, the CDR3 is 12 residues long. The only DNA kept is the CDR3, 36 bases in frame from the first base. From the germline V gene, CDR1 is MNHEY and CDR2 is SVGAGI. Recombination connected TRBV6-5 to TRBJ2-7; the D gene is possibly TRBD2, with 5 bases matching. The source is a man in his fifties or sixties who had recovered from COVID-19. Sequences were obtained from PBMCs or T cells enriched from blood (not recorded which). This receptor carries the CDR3 CASRTGTGEQYF. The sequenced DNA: TGTGCCAGCAGGACGGGCACGGGAGAGCAGTACTTC.